This T cell receptor (beta chain) is from a study of read filtering for tumor transcriptome and immune sequencing. Across the study: By R-ISS, stages I, II and III held roughly 8, 15 and 7 patients. Per sample, TCR-region reads ranged about 4.05 to 10.27 million by IR-seq, roughly 80 to 1273 by RNA-seq.

From about 400 ng of RNA, a library with molecular barcoded alpha/delta and beta/gamma adaptors was made. One entry per CDR3 protein, called by TCRdb with MiXCR from the reads. Of tens of thousands of distinct CDR3 sequences listed, approximately 18% are singletons. At the time of active disease, bone marrow was collected from every patient. The table lists this clonotype with many counts. This clonotype was obtained from a donor over 35 with multiple myeloma. Sequenced input: a population of CD138-negative cells sorted from bone marrow.

CDR3 amino acids: CAWKGTEAFF. CDR3 nucleotide sequence: TGTGCCTGGAAGGGGACTGAAGCTTTCTTT. This chain connects TRBV30 to TRBJ1-1; D is possibly TRBD1 (5 bases). The CDR3 sequence is 10 residues long. V was trimmed by 4 bases and J by 5 bases, leaving 5 bases between them. CDR1 and CDR2 (germline): GTSNPN, SVGIG (reference sequence).